One and the same sample provided the 13 T cell receptor beta chains below, sequenced in a study of CD8 T cells in Susac syndrome. RNA in amounts of about 0.5 to 1 ug was reverse transcribed with random hexamers. TCRdb used MiXCR to reprocess the immunoSEQ multiplex PCR reads, holding one entry per CDR3 protein. The data show tens of thousands of distinct CDR3 sequences, 95% to 96% seen once. The sequenced material came from CD8+ T cells from PBMCs. These receptors were taken from a human donor with Susac syndrome.

This rearrangement joins TRBV19 to TRBJ2-7; TRBD2 might be the D (6 bases). The CDR3 runs 14 residues. Germline CDR1 LNHDA, CDR2 SQIVND (reference sequence). Trimming removed 1 base from V and 1 base from J, with 8 bases in between. In DNA, the CDR3 is TGTGCCAGTAGTATAGCGGGAGAGTCCTACGAGCAGTACTTC. Protein: CASSIAGESYEQYF. Complete variable domain (other parts from reference TRBV19 and TRBJ2-7): DGGITQSPKYLFRKEGQNVTLSCEQNLNHDAMYWYRQDPGQGLRLIYYSQIVNDFQKGDIAEGYSVSREKKESFPLTVTSAQKNPTAFYLCASSIAGESYEQYFGPGTRLTVT.

The chain links TRBV2 to TRBJ1-2; 9 bases match TRBD1. The ends lost 6 bases at V and 6 bases at J; junction bases unmatched: 11. The CDR3 spans 15 residues. The germline V gene encodes CDR1 SNHLY and CDR2 FYNNEI. The CDR3 here is CASRRGGTGYHGYTF. CDR3 nucleotide sequence: TGTGCCAGCAGAAGAGGTGGGACAGGGTACCATGGCTACACCTTC.

V usage is TRBV6-1 and J usage is TRBJ1-1; D remains unclear. The CDR3 spans 11 residues. Germline CDR1 is MNHNS and CDR2 is SASEGT. The V end was cut by 9 bases, the J end by 4 bases, with 9 bases between. In nucleotides, the CDR3 is TGTGCCAGTGGGTGGGTCACTGAAGCTTTCTTT. Its protein is CASGWVTEAFF.

The chain carries TRBV11-2 and TRBJ2-5; D assignment may be TRBD1 or TRBD2 (5 bases each). Germline V gene lookup returns CDR1 SGHAT and CDR2 FQNNGV. The CDR3 runs 17 residues. Trimming cost V 1 base and J 1 base, with 16 bases left between them. The CDR3 nucleotides read TGTGCCAGCAGCTTAGGCAGGGCAGAGGGTAGCCAAGAGACCCAGTACTTC. The encoded protein is CASSLGRAEGSQETQYF.

The genes are TRBV20-1 and TRBJ1-2; D gene unclear. The V and J ends lost 5 bases and 0 bases respectively, with 10 bases between them. The CDR3 consists of 13 residues. Germline V gene data show CDR1 as DFQATT and CDR2 as SNEGSKA (reference sequence). Written as DNA, the CDR3 is TGCAGTGCTGTACATCGGTCTAACTATGGCTACACCTTC. The encoded protein is CSAVHRSNYGYTF.

The V gene is TRBV10-3, the J gene TRBJ2-7; TRBD1 agrees at 9 bases. V lost 6 bases, J lost 2 bases, and 8 bases stayed unmatched. Germline values: CDR1 ENHRY, CDR2 SYGVKD. This CDR3 contains 15 residues. This CDR3 is CAISGAGTGTYEQYF. In DNA form, the CDR3 reads TGTGCCATCAGCGGAGCCGGGACAGGGACCTACGAGCAGTACTTC.

The chain carries TRBV7-2 and TRBJ2-7; 10 nucleotides align to TRBD1. The CDR3 has 15 residues. The germline gives CDR1 SGHTA, CDR2 FQGNSA. After removal of 3 bases from V and 3 bases from J, the junction contained 5 bases not matched to a gene. CDR3 in amino acids: CASSFRDRGVYEQYF. CDR3 DNA sequence: TGTGCCAGCAGCTTCCGGGACAGGGGTGTCTACGAGCAGTACTTC.

This clonotype turned up a few times. The J gene is TRBJ1-1, the V gene TRBV4-2; unclear D gene. The CDR3 spans 14 residues. Deletions cut 1 base from V and 1 base from J, with 7 bases between. The V gene's germline CDR1 is LGHNA and CDR2 YNFKEQ. The CDR3 loop reads CASSQGHQNTEAFF. The CDR3 nucleotides are TGTGCCAGCAGCCAAGGGCATCAGAACACTGAAGCTTTCTTT.

This clonotype showed up just once. The V call is TRBV12-3 or TRBV12-4, the J call TRBJ1-5; 7 positions match TRBD1. The V segment lost 3 bases and the J segment 7 bases; nucleotides outside the gene matches: 6. This CDR3 contains 14 residues. Here the CDR3 reads CASSFEGAEQPQHF. The CDR3 DNA follows: TGTGCCAGCAGTTTCGAGGGGGCCGAGCAGCCCCAGCATTTT.

V gene TRBV29-1 combines with J gene TRBJ1-6; perhaps TRBD1 as D (5 bases). This CDR3 is 15 amino acids long. V lost 6 bases and J lost 0, with 12 bases in between. The germline CDR1 and CDR2 sequences are SQVTM and ANQGSEA. CDR3: CSVRDGSSYNSPLHF. The DNA for the CDR3 is TGCAGCGTCAGGGACGGGAGCTCCTATAATTCACCCCTCCACTTT.

The chain couples TRBV29-1 to TRBJ1-1; D gene uncertain. V lost 4 bases to trimming and J lost 7 bases, with 7 bases between them. The V gene's germline CDR1 is SQVTM and CDR2 ANQGSEA. This CDR3 is 10 amino acids long. The CDR3: CSVVGSEAFF. The CDR3 DNA reads TGCAGCGTTGTGGGCAGTGAAGCTTTCTTT.

The CDR3 loop reads CASTPWGTGVTNEQFF. The DNA of the CDR3 is TGTGCCAGCACCCCATGGGGGACAGGGGTAACGAATGAGCAGTTCTTC. The rearrangement uses TRBV5-6 and TRBJ2-1, with 10 bases identical to TRBD1. Germline V gene lookup returns CDR1 SGHDT and CDR2 YYEEEE. V gave up 6 bases and J gave up 7 bases; unmatched junction bases: 13. The CDR3 extends over 16 amino acids.

The CDR3: CSVAGTPQRSPLHF. CDR3 sequence (DNA): TGCAGCGTTGCTGGGACGCCCCAGAGATCACCCCTCCACTTT. This chain connects TRBV29-1 to TRBJ1-6; tentative D call: TRBD1 (5 bases). CDR1 and CDR2 (germline): SQVTM, ANQGSEA. V was pared by 4 bases and J by 10 bases, with 17 bases between. The CDR3 is 14 amino acids.